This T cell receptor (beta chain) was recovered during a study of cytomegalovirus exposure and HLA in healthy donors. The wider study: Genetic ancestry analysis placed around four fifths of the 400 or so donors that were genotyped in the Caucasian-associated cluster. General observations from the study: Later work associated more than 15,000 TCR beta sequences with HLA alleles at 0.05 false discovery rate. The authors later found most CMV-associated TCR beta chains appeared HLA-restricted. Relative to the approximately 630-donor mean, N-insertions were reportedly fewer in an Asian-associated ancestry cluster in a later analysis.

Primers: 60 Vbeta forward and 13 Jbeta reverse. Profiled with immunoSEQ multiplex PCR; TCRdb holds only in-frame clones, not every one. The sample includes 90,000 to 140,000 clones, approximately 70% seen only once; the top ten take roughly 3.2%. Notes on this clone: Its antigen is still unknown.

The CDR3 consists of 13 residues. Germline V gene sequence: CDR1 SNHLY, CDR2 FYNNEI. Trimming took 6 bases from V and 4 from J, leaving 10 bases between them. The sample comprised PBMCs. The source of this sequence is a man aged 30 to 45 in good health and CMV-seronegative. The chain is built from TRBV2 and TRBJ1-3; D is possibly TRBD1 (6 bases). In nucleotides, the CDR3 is TGTGCCAGCAGGCGGGGGGCCGGAAACACCATATATTTT. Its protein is CASRRGAGNTIYF.